A few counts support the clone carrying this TCR beta chain. The data were taken from a study of blood T cell repertoires in COVID-19. Study background: The cDNA or gDNA used as material had been derived from T cells, B-cell-depleted T cells, or PBMCs.

V was clipped by 4 bases and J by 2 bases, with 5 bases between them. Germline CDR1 and CDR2: SNHLY and FYNNEI. This CDR3 comprises 12 residues. Method: immunoSEQ multiplex PCR; TCRdb's copy keeps in-frame clones and lacks some. The sample contains roughly 150,000 clones, 65% to 90% of which appear only once. The rearrangement links TRBV2 to TRBJ2-5; D gene unclear. Sequencing was carried out using peripheral blood. The origin of this receptor is a woman between 45 and 60 years old with acute or convalescent COVID-19. This CDR3 reads CASSAQQETQYF. CDR3 DNA sequence: TGTGCCAGCAGTGCCCAGCAAGAGACCCAGTACTTC.